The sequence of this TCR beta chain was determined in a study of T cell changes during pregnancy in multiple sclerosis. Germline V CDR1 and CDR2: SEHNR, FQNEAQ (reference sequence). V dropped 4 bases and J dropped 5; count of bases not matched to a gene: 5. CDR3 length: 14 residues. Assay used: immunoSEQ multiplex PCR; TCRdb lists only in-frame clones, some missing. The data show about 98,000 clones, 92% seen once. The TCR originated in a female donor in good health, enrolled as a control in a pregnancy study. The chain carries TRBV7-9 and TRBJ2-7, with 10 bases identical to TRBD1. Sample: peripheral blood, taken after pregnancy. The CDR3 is CASSSRDRGHEQYF. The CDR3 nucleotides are TGTGCCAGCAGCTCCAGGGACAGGGGCCACGAGCAGTACTTC. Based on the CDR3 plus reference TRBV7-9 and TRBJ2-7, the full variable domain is DTGVSQNPRHKITKRGQNVTFRCDPISEHNRLYWYRQTLGQGPEFLTYFQNEAQLEKSRLLSDRFSAERPKGSFSTLEIQRTEQGDSAMYLCASSSRDRGHEQYFGPGTRLTVT.